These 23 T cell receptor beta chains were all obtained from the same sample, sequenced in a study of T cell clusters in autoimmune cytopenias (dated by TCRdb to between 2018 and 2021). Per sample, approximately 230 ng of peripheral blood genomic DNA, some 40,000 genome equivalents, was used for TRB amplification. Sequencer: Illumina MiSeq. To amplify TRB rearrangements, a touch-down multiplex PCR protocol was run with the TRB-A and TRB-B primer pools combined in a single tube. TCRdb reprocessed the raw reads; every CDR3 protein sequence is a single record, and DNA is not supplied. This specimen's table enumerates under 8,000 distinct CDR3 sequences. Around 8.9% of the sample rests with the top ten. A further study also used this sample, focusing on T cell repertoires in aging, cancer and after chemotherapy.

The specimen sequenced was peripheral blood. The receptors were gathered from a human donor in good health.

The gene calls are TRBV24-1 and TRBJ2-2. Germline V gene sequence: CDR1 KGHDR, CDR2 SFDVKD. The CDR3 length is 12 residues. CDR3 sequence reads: CATSASTGELFF.

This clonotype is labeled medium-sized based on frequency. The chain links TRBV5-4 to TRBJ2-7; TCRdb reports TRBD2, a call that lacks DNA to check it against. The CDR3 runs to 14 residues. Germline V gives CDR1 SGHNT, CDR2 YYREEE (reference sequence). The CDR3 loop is CASSLEGPGYEQYF.

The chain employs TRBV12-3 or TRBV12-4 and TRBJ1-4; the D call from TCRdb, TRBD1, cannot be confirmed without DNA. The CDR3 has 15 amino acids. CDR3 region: CASSFGEGVGEKLFF.

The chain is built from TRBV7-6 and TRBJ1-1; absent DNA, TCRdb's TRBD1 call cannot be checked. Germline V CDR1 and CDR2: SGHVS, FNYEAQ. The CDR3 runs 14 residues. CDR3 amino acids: CASSLARGAGEAFF.

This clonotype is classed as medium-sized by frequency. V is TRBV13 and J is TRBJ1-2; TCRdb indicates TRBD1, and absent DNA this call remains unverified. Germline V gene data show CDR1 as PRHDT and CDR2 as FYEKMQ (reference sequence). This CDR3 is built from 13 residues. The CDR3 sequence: CASSHRVGDGYTF.

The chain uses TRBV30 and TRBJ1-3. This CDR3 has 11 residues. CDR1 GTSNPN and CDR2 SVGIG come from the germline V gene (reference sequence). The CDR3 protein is CAWSTGNTIYF.

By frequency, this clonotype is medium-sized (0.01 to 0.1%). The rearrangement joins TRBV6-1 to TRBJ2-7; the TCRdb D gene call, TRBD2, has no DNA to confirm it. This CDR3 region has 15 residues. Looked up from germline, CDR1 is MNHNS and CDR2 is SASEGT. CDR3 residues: CASSESGGGGYEQYF.

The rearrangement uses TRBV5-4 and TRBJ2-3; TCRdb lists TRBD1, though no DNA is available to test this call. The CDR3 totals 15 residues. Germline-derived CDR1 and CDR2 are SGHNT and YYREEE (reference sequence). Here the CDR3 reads CASSTGGPSTDTQYF.

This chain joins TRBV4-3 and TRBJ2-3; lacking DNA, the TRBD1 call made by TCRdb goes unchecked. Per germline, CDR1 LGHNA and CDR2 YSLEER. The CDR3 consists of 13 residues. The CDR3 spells CASSQDRGDTQYF.

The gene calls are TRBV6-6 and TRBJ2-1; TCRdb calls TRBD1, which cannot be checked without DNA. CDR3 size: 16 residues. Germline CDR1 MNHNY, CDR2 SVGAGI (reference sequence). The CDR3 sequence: CASSYPEGGRGDEQFF.

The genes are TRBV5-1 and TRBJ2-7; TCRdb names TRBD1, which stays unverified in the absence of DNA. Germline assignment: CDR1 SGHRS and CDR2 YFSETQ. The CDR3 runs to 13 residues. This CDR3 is CASSYIQGNEQYF.

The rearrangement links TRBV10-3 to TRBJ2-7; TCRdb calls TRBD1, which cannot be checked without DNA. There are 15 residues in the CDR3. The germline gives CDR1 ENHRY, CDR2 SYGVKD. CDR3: CAISEGDSGYYEQYF.

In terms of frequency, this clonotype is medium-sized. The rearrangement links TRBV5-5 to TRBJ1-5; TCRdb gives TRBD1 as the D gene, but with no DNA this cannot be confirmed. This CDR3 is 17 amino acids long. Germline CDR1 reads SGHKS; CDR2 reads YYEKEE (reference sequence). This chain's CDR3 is CASSLNPRPINQRPQHF.

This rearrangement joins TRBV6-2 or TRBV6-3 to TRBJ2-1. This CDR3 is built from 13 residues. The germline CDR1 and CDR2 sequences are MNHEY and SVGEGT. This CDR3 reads CASNGMFVYEQFF.

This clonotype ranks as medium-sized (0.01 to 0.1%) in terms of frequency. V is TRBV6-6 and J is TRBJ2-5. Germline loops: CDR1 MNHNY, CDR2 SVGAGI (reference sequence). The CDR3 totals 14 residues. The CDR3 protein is CASSYGQSQETQYF.

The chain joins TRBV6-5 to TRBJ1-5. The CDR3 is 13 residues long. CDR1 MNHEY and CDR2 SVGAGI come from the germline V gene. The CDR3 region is CASSYSSGQPQHF.

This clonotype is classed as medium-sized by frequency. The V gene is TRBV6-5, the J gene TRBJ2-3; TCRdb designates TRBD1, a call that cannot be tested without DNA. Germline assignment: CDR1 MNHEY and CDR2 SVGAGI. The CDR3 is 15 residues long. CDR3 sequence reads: CASSYLAGDTDTQYF.

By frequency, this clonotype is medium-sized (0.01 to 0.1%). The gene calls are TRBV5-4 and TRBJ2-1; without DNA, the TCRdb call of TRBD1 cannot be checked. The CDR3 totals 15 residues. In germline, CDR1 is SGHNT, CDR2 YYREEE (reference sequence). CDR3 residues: CASSLSTDREAEQFF.

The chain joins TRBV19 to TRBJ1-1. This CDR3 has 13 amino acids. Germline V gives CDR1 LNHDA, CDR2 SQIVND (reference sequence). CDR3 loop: CASTHTHNTEAFF.

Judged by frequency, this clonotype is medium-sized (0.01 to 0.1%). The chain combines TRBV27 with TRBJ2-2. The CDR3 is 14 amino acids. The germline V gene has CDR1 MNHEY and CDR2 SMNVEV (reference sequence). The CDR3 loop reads CASSFGVGTGELFF.

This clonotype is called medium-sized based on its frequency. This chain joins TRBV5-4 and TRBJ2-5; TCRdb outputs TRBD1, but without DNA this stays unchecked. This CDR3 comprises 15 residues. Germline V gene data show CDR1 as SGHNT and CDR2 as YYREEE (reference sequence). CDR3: CASSFHQAGGETQYF. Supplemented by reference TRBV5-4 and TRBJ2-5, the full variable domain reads ETGVTQSPTHLIKTRGQQVTLRCSSQSGHNTVSWYQQALGQGPQFIFQYYREEENGRGNFPPRFSGLQFPNYSSELNVNALELDDSALYLCASSFHQAGGETQYFGPGTRLLVL.

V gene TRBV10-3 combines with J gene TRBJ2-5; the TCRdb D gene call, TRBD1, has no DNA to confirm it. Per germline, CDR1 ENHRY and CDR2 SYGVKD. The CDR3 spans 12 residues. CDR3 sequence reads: CAISALAETQYF.

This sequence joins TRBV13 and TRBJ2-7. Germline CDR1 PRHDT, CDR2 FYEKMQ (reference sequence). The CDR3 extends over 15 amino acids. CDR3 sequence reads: CASSLARYASYEQYF.